These 26 T cell receptor beta chains share one sample of origin, sequenced in a study of cytomegalovirus exposure and HLA in healthy donors. The PCR was carried out with 60 Vbeta primers and 13 Jbeta primers. This table comes from immunoSEQ multiplex PCR, and its TCRdb copy is limited to in-frame clones, with some not included. This table holds 150,000 to 200,000 clones, 80% found once. The specimen was PBMCs. The source of these receptors is a woman between 40 and 55 years old in good health and CMV-seronegative.

Turning to this clone: At one boundary the junction diverges from the germline segment, which might be a read error. The chain uses TRBV5-1 and TRBJ2-7, with TRBD1 identical over 8 bases. The CDR3 is 14 amino acids. The germline V gene has CDR1 SGHRS and CDR2 YFSETQ. The DNA for the CDR3 is TGCGCCAGCAGCTGGACAGGGATTTCCTCCGAGCAGTACTTC. Translated, it gives CASSWTGISSEQYF.

V usage is TRBV2 and J usage is TRBJ2-1; D is unresolved. This CDR3 region has 17 residues. The V end was cut by 0 bases, the J end by 0 bases, with 12 bases between. The germline CDR1 and CDR2 sequences are SNHLY and FYNNEI. CDR3 sequence reads: CASSEALRRSSYNEQFF. Here the CDR3 DNA reads TGTGCCAGCAGTGAAGCGCTTCGGCGGAGCTCCTACAATGAGCAGTTCTTC. Using reference TRBV2 and TRBJ2-1 for the parts outside the CDR3, the full variable domain is EPEVTQTPSHQVTQMGQEVILRCVPISNHLYFYWYRQILGQKVEFLVSFYNNEISEKSEIFDDQFSVERPDGSNFTLKIRSTKLEDSAMYFCASSEALRRSSYNEQFFGPGTRLTVL.

The chain joins TRBV4-2 to TRBJ2-7; 7 bases agree with TRBD1. Germline loops: CDR1 LGHNA, CDR2 YNFKEQ. Losses at the gene ends were 1 base for V and 7 bases for J; bases not matched to a gene: 7. CDR3 length: 14 amino acids. The CDR3 DNA follows: TGTGCCAGCAGCCAAGCGCAGGGGGAGTGGGAGCAGTACTTC. Protein sequence: CASSQAQGEWEQYF.

The rearrangement uses TRBV2 and TRBJ1-5, with a tentative D call TRBD1 (6 bases). Per the germline V gene, CDR1 is SNHLY and CDR2 is FYNNEI. The CDR3 sequence is 13 residues long. V was shortened by 7 bases and J by 0 bases, with 7 bases between the two germline ends. The CDR3 loop is CASNRDSNQPQHF. CDR3 DNA sequence: TGTGCCAGCAACAGGGATAGCAATCAGCCCCAGCATTTT. The full variable domain, in which reference TRBV2 and TRBJ1-5 provide the parts outside the CDR3, is EPEVTQTPSHQVTQMGQEVILRCVPISNHLYFYWYRQILGQKVEFLVSFYNNEISEKSEIFDDQFSVERPDGSNFTLKIRSTKLEDSAMYFCASNRDSNQPQHFGDGTRLSIL.

This clone was found a few times. V gene TRBV29-1 combines with J gene TRBJ2-2, with D possibly TRBD1 on 5 matching bases. The CDR3 is 13 amino acids. CDR1 and CDR2 from the germline V gene are SQVTM and ANQGSEA. V dropped 3 bases and J dropped 1 base, with 6 bases sitting between them. The CDR3 is CSVDQGNTGELFF. CDR3 nucleotide sequence: TGCAGCGTTGATCAGGGGAACACCGGGGAGCTGTTTTTT.

This clone turned up a few times. This chain uses TRBV10-2 with TRBJ2-3; 10 bases agree with TRBD2. The junction had 11 bases not matched to a gene; V was cut back by 10 bases and J by 1 base. CDR1 is WSHSY, CDR2 SAAADI, per germline. There are 16 residues in the CDR3. In DNA, the CDR3 is TGCGCCAACGGAGCGGGGGGGTCCCCCGGCACAGATACGCAGTATTTT. It yields the protein CANGAGGSPGTDTQYF.

This chain joins TRBV6-1 and TRBJ1-2; D not certain. CDR1 and CDR2 from the germline V gene are MNHNS and SASEGT. The CDR3 runs 14 residues. The germline V and J ends were trimmed by 8 bases and 5 bases, with 18 bases remaining between them. The CDR3 region is CASRIGEFQYGYTF. DNA for the CDR3: TGTGCCAGCCGTATAGGAGAGTTTCAATATGGCTACACCTTC.

Here the CDR3 reads CASSPGLGNQPQHF. DNA for the CDR3: TGTGCCAGTAGTCCGGGGTTAGGCAATCAGCCCCAGCATTTT. This chain connects TRBV19 to TRBJ1-5; D ambiguous. The CDR3 covers 14 residues. Per the germline V gene, CDR1 is LNHDA and CDR2 is SQIVND (reference sequence). V shed 5 bases and J shed 2 bases, with 10 bases lying between them.

The V and J genes are TRBV28 and TRBJ1-5, with D perhaps TRBD1 (6 bases). Germline V gene sequence: CDR1 MDHEN, CDR2 SYDVKM. The germline V and J ends were trimmed by 8 bases and 3 bases, with 11 bases remaining between them. CDR3 length: 13 residues. The CDR3 DNA reads TGTGCCAGCTACGGACAGACCAATCAGCCCCAGCATTTT. It codes for CASYGQTNQPQHF.

The chain employs TRBV10-3 and TRBJ1-2, with 8 bases identical to TRBD1. With V trimmed by 0 bases and J by 0 bases, 6 bases remained unmatched. The CDR3 is 17 residues long. Germline CDR1 and CDR2: ENHRY and SYGVKD. The CDR3 is CAISESPGGDPNYGYTF. In nucleotides, the CDR3 is TGTGCCATCAGTGAGTCCCCAGGGGGCGATCCTAACTATGGCTACACCTTC.

This clone was counted between two and nine times. The CDR3 loop reads CAISAQNNEQFF. The CDR3 DNA sequence: TGTGCCATCAGTGCACAGAACAATGAGCAGTTCTTC. The V and J genes are TRBV10-3 and TRBJ2-1; no reliable D call. V dropped 4 bases and J dropped 5 bases, with 6 bases sitting between them. There are 12 residues in the CDR3. Germline assignment: CDR1 ENHRY and CDR2 SYGVKD.

This clone has more than one count but fewer than ten. The V gene is TRBV6-5, the J gene TRBJ2-1; 7 bases are shared with TRBD2. The CDR3 covers 15 residues. Germline trimming cut 2 bases from V and 0 bases from J; bases unmatched to any gene: 1. CDR1 MNHEY and CDR2 SVGAGI come from the germline V gene. The CDR3, as DNA: TGTGCCAGCAGTTACGGCGGGAGCTCCTACAATGAGCAGTTCTTC. This translates into CASSYGGSSYNEQFF.

The chain joins TRBV21-1 to TRBJ2-3; the table gives TRBD2 as D, unverified against the DNA. TRBV21-1 is a known pseudogene. CDR3 length equals 19 residues. The CDR3 region has the DNA TGTGCCAGCAGCAAGGGGGACGGGCAACTAGCGGGGGGCACAGATACGCAGTATTTT. This encodes CASSKGDGQLAGGTDTQYF.

The chain couples TRBV5-4 to TRBJ2-7, with a possible D match to TRBD1 (6 bases). Germline V gene lookup returns CDR1 SGHNT and CDR2 YYREEE (reference sequence). This CDR3 region has 15 residues. V lost 2 bases, J lost 0 bases, and 12 bases lay in between. The CDR3 DNA is TGTGCCAGCAGCTTTGGGGGCCAAAGCTCCTACGAGCAGTACTTC. It yields the protein CASSFGGQSSYEQYF.

This clone was found a few times. This chain uses TRBV6-5 with TRBJ1-2; D is perhaps TRBD1 (6 bases). V was cut by 2 bases and J by 8 bases, with 15 bases left in between. The CDR3 covers 14 residues. The germline CDR1 and CDR2 sequences are MNHEY and SVGAGI. In DNA form, the CDR3 reads TGTGCCAGCAGTTACAATTCCGGGACACTGGGCTACACCTTC. Residues: CASSYNSGTLGYTF.

The V gene is TRBV6-1, the J gene TRBJ1-5; D is undetermined. The CDR3 has 12 residues. Germline assignment: CDR1 MNHNS and CDR2 SASEGT. The V end lost 4 bases, the J end lost 4 bases, and 5 bases lay between the germline ends. CDR3 region: CASSVQNQPQHF. The CDR3 DNA reads as TGTGCCAGCAGTGTCCAGAATCAGCCCCAGCATTTT.

The J gene is TRBJ2-6, the V gene TRBV5-1; TRBD1 is a possible D gene (6 bases). CDR3 size: 15 residues. The ends were cut back, 2 bases at V and 2 bases at J, with 8 bases in the middle. Germline CDR1 reads SGHRS; CDR2 reads YFSETQ. Here the CDR3 DNA reads TGCGCCAGCAGCTTACAGGGCACTGGGGCCAACGTCCTGACTTTC. Its protein product is CASSLQGTGANVLTF.

The chain has TRBV5-1 and TRBJ2-4, with TRBD2 matching over 7 bases. In germline, CDR1 is SGHRS, CDR2 YFSETQ. With V trimmed by 4 bases and J by 0 bases, 4 bases remained unmatched. The CDR3 covers 15 residues. The CDR3 bases are TGCGCCAGCAGCCCGGGACTACTAGCCAAAAACATTCAGTACTTC. Translated, it gives CASSPGLLAKNIQYF.

This clone was counted many times. The V gene is TRBV5-1, the J gene TRBJ2-1; TRBD2 aligns across 7 bases. The germline CDR1 and CDR2 sequences are SGHRS and YFSETQ. The CDR3 extends over 17 amino acids. V was pared by 1 base and J by 0 bases, with 7 bases of the junction left unmatched. The chain's CDR3 is CASSLSTSRGSYNEQFF. The DNA for the CDR3 is TGCGCCAGCAGCTTGTCGACTAGCAGAGGCTCCTACAATGAGCAGTTCTTC.

The rearrangement links TRBV19 to TRBJ2-1; 13 nucleotides match TRBD2. The germline CDR1 and CDR2 sequences are LNHDA and SQIVND (reference sequence). Losses at the gene ends were 1 base for V and 0 bases for J; bases not matched to a gene: 12. CDR3 length: 21 amino acids. This CDR3 is CASSIGPPGLAGYRSYNEQFF. DNA of the CDR3: TGTGCCAGTAGTATAGGGCCTCCGGGACTAGCGGGGTATCGCTCCTACAATGAGCAGTTCTTC.

This chain uses TRBV27 with TRBJ2-4; 8 positions agree with TRBD2. Trimming cost V 0 bases and J 6 bases; bases outside gene matches: 4. Germline V gene data show CDR1 as MNHEY and CDR2 as SMNVEV (reference sequence). The CDR3 consists of 15 residues. CDR3: CASSLSGTRLNIQYF. The CDR3, as DNA: TGTGCCAGCAGTTTATCAGGGACTAGACTAAACATTCAGTACTTC.

This chain uses TRBV27 with TRBJ2-5, with D possibly being TRBD2 (6 bases). The better agreement between TRBJ2-7 and the DNA end casts doubt on the J call. The CDR3 totals 17 residues. CDR1 is MNHEY, CDR2 SMNVEV, per germline (reference sequence). The CDR3 coding sequence is TGTGCCAGCAGTTTAACCCCCCCAGTTAGGGAGGTTTACGAGCAGTACTTC. As protein: CASSLTPPVREVYEQYF.

The table lists this clone with a count of one. In DNA, the CDR3 is TGTGCCAGCAGCACGGGGTTCGGGGTCGAGCAGTACTTC. Translation gives CASSTGFGVEQYF. The J gene is TRBJ2-7, the V gene TRBV14, with D possibly matching TRBD2 (5 bases). In germline, CDR1 is SGHDN, CDR2 FVKESK. The CDR3 consists of 13 residues. The V end was cut by 5 bases, the J end by 6 bases, with 14 bases between. Combining the CDR3 with reference TRBV14 and TRBJ2-7 gives the whole variable domain EAGVTQFPSHSVIEKGQTVTLRCDPISGHDNLYWYRRVMGKEIKFLLHFVKESKQDESGMPNNRFLAERTGGTYSTLKVQPAELEDSGVYFCASSTGFGVEQYFGPGTRLTVT.

V usage is TRBV6-6 and J usage is TRBJ1-6; D ambiguous. V lost 2 bases, J lost 6 bases, and 8 bases lay in between. CDR3 length: 14 residues. The germline V gene has CDR1 MNHNY and CDR2 SVGAGI (reference sequence). In nucleotides, the CDR3 is TGTGCCAGCAGTTACAACGGTGGTAATTCACCCCTCCACTTT. This codes for CASSYNGGNSPLHF.

This clone was seen more than once but under ten times. The gene calls are TRBV29-1 and TRBJ2-1; the D gene is possibly TRBD1 (6 bases). The CDR3 covers 13 residues. Germline loops: CDR1 SQVTM, CDR2 ANQGSEA. With 5 bases removed from V and 6 bases from J, the gap between germline ends came to 14 bases. The CDR3 is CSVQNREGNEQFF. CDR3 nucleotides: TGCAGCGTTCAGAACAGGGAAGGCAATGAGCAGTTCTTC.

This clone was counted a few times. The chain couples TRBV7-3 to TRBJ2-5, with 10 positions matching TRBD2. Germline CDR1 reads SGHTA; CDR2 reads FQGTGA. This CDR3 spans 15 amino acids. The V segment lost 1 base and the J segment 5 bases; nucleotides outside the gene matches: 4. CDR3 coding DNA: TGTGCCAGCAGCTTAATGTCGACTAGCGGGGAGACCCAGTACTTC. Protein product: CASSLMSTSGETQYF.